This T cell receptor (beta chain) came from a study of radiotherapy plus CTLA-4 blockade in lung cancer. Study-wide background: For roughly 19% of patients, objective responses occurred, and around 31% had disease control. General study findings and limits: After treatment with radiotherapy plus ipilimumab, TCR clones that came from the tumor expanded in blood.

This clone was recorded only once. Its antigen is not known. Assay used: immunoSEQ multiplex PCR; TCRdb lists only in-frame clones, some missing. The table shows approximately 72,000 clones, with around 82% occurring only once. Germline trimming cut 4 bases from V and 3 bases from J; bases unmatched to any gene: 6. This CDR3 is built from 15 residues. Germline V lookup: CDR1 SGDLS, CDR2 YYNGEE. The study treated chemo-refractory metastatic non-small-cell lung cancer patients with focal radiation plus ipilimumab CTLA-4 blockade. V is TRBV9 and J is TRBJ2-3; 9 nucleotides align to TRBD1. The sequence was obtained from a human donor with non-small cell lung cancer who had a complete response to radiotherapy plus ipilimumab. Sample: peripheral blood, taken from a patient treated with radiotherapy plus ipilimumab. This CDR3 is CASSPGTGKTDTQYF. DNA of the CDR3: TGTGCCAGCAGCCCCGGGACAGGGAAAACAGATACGCAGTATTTT.